This T cell receptor (beta chain) was sequenced in a study of cytotoxic CD8 clonotypes in ibrutinib-treated CLL. Overall study: Partial response occurred in roughly 25 patients and complete response in 2; at median approximately 68 months, about 14 remained remitted and around twelve progressed. Study-level points and caveats: The study found baseline clonality above age-matched healthy donors, tracking circulating CD8+ T-cell counts. Sampling of sustained-remission and progressing patients occurred at differing times.

Per germline, CDR1 LNHNV and CDR2 YYDKDF (reference sequence). Trimming shortened V by 3 bases and J by 2 bases, and 6 bases separated the two germline ends. The CDR3 sequence is 13 residues long. Notes on this clone: Its specificity is not known.

The repertoire was sequenced with immunoSEQ multiplex PCR; TCRdb's copy has only in-frame clones and lacks some. Seen here are 300,000 to 400,000 clones, roughly 70% observed once, and the top ten hold roughly 6.3%. The specimen was PBMCs, collected after 36 months of ibrutinib treatment. The gene calls are TRBV15 and TRBJ2-3; D is undetermined. This receptor was identified in a human donor with chronic lymphocytic leukemia. The CDR3 loop is CATSSRITDTQYF. The CDR3 region has the DNA TGTGCCACCAGCAGCCGCATCACAGATACGCAGTATTTT.